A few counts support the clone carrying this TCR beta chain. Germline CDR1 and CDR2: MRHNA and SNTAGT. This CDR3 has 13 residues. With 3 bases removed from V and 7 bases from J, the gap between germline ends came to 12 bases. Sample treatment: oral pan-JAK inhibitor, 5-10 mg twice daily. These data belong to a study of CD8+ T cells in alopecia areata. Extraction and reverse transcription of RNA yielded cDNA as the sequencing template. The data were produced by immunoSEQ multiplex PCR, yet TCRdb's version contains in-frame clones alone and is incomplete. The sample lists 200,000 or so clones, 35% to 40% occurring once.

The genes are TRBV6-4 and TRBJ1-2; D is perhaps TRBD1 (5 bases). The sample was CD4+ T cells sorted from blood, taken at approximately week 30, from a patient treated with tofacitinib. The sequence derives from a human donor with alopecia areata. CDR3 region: CASSEWGSSGYTF. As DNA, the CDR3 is TGTGCCAGCAGTGAATGGGGCTCGTCTGGCTACACCTTC.